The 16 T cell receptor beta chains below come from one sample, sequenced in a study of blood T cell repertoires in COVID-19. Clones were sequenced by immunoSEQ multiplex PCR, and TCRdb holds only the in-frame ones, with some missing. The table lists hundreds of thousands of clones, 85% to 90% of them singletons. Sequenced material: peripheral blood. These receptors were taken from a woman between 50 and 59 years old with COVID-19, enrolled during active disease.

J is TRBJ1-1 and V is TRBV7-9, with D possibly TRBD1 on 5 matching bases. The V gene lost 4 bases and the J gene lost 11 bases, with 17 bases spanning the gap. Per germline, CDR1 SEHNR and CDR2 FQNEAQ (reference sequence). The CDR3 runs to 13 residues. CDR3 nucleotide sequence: TGTGCCAGCAGCTCCATGAAGGGGAGGACGGCTTTCTTT. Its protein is CASSSMKGRTAFF.

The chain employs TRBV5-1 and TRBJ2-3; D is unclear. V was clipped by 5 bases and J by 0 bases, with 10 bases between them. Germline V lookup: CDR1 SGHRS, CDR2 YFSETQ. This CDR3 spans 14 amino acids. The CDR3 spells CASRGHGSTDTQYF. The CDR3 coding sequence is TGCGCCAGCAGGGGCCATGGGAGCACAGATACGCAGTATTTT.

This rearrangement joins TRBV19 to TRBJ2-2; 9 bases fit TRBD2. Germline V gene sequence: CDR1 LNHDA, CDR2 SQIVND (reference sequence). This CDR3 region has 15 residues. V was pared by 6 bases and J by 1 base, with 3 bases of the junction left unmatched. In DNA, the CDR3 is TGTGCCAGTAGCCCACTAGCGGGGAACACCGGGGAGCTGTTTTTT. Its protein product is CASSPLAGNTGELFF.

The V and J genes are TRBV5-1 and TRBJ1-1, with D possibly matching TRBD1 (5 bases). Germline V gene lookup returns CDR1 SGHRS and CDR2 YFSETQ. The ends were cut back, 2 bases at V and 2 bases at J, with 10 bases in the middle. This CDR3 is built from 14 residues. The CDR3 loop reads CASSFRGLNTEAFF. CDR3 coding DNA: TGCGCCAGCAGCTTCCGGGGACTTAACACTGAAGCTTTCTTT.

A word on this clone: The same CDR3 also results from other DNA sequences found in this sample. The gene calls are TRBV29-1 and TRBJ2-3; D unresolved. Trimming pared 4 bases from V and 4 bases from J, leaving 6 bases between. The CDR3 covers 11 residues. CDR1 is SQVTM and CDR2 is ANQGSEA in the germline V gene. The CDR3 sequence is CSVVLADTQYF. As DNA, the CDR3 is TGCAGCGTTGTTTTAGCAGATACGCAGTATTTT.

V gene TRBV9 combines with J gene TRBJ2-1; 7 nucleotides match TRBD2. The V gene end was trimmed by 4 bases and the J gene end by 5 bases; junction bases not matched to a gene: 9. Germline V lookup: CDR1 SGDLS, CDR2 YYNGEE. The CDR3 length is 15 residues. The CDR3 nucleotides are TGTGCCAGCAGCCTAGGACTAGATCTAGACAATGAGCAGTTCTTC. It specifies CASSLGLDLDNEQFF.

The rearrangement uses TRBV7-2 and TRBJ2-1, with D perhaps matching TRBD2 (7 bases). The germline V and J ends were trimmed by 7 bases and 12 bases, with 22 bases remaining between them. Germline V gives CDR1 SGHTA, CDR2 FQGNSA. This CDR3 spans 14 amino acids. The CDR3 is CASTLGGAVKGQFF. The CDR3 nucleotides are TGTGCCAGCACCCTAGGGGGGGCGGTGAAAGGGCAGTTCTTC.

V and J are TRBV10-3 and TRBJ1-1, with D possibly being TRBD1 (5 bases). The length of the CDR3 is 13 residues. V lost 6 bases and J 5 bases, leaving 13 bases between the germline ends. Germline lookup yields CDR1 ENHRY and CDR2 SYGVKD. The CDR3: CAIRANAGTEAFF. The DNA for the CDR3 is TGTGCCATCAGGGCAAATGCAGGGACTGAAGCTTTCTTT.

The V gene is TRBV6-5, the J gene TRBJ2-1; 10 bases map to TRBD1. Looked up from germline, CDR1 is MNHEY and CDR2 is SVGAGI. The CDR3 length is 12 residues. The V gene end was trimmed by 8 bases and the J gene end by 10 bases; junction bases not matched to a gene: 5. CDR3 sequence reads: CASRSTGGEQFF. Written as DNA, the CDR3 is TGTGCCAGCCGCTCGACAGGGGGCGAGCAGTTCTTC.

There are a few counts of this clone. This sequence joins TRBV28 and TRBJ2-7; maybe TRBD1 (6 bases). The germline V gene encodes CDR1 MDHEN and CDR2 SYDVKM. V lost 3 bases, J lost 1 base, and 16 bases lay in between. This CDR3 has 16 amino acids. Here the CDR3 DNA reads TGTGCCAGCAGTTTTTTGCGTCGGGACACATCCTACGAGCAGTACTTC. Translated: CASSFLRRDTSYEQYF. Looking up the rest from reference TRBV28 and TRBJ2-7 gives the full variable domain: DVKVTQSSRYLVKRTGEKVFLECVQDMDHENMFWYRQDPGLGLRLIYFSYDVKMKEKGDIPEGYSVSREKKERFSLILESASTNQTSMYLCASSFLRRDTSYEQYFGPGTRLTVT.

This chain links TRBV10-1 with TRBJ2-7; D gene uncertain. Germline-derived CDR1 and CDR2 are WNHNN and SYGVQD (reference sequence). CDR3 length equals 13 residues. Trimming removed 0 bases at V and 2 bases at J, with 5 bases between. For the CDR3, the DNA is TGCGCCAGCAGTGAGTCGGCAGCCTACGAGCAGTACTTC. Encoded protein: CASSESAAYEQYF.

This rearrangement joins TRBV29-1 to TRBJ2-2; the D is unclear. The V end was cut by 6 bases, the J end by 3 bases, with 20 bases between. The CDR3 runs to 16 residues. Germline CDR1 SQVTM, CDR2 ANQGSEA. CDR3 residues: CSVAPAATWDTGELFF. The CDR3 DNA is TGCAGCGTGGCCCCGGCGGCGACTTGGGACACCGGGGAGCTGTTTTTT.

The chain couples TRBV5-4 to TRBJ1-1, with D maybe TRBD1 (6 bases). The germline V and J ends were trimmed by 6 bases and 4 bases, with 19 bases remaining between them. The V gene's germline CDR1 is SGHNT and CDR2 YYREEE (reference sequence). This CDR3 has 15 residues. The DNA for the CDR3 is TGTGCCAGCACCCACGGCGGGCAGGGGAGCACTGAAGCTTTCTTT. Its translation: CASTHGGQGSTEAFF.

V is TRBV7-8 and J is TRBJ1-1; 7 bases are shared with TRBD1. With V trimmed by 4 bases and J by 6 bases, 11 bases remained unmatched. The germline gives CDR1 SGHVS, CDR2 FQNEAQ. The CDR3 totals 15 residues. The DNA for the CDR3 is TGTGCCAGCAGCTCAGACAGGGTTCTGGGCGCTGAAGCTTTCTTT. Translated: CASSSDRVLGAEAFF.

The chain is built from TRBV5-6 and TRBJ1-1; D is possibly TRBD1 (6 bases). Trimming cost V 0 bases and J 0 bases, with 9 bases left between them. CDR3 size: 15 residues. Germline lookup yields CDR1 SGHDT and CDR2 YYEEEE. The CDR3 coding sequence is TGTGCCAGCAGCTTGGGAGGACAGCTGAACACTGAAGCTTTCTTT. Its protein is CASSLGGQLNTEAFF.

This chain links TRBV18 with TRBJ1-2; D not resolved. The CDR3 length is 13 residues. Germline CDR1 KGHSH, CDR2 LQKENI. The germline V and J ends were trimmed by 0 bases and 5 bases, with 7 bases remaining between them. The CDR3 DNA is TGTGCCAGCTCACCACCATCGGGTTATGGCTACACCTTC. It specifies CASSPPSGYGYTF.